This TCR beta chain was profiled in a study of CD8+ T cells in alopecia areata. Across the whole study: Treatment comprised oral tofacitinib, 5 to 10 mg twice daily, in treated patients. Findings and limits, study-wide: Clarity of TCR sharing across patients fell short of that in mice, possibly HLA-related. Tissue-resident alphabeta T cells belonging to normal skin likewise get sequenced within scalp specimens.

Notes on this clone: Its antigen is unidentified. Additional DNA sequences in this sample encode the identical CDR3.

Once RNA had been extracted, it was reverse transcribed into cDNA to act as the sequencing template. Sequencing used immunoSEQ multiplex PCR; TCRdb keeps in-frame clones, though not all of them. The sample has more than 85,000 clones, about 40% seen once. This CDR3 contains 12 residues. From germline, CDR1 is SQVTM and CDR2 ANQGSEA. Germline trimming cut 3 bases from V and 7 bases from J; bases unmatched to any gene: 6. Collected material from alopecia areata patients comprised lesional scalp punch biopsies and peripheral blood. Input material: CD4+ T cells sorted from blood. The chain carries TRBV29-1 and TRBJ2-7; 7 nucleotides line up with TRBD1. The origin of this receptor is a human donor with alopecia areata. CDR3 sequence: CSVDRGSGEQYF. The DNA of the CDR3 is TGCAGCGTTGACAGGGGGTCTGGAGAGCAGTACTTC.